Each of the 5 T cell receptor beta chains below was sequenced from the same sample in a study of T cell repertoires in cytomegalovirus infection. Each CDR3 protein is one row after TCRdb ran MiXCR on the reads. Seen here are fewer than 950,000 distinct CDR3 sequences, about 30% observed once, and the top ten hold under 15%. Their antigen targets remain unknown. Sequences were derived from cultured CD8+ T cells from PBMCs, sampled from culture after CMV antigen stimulation. These receptors originate from a human donor in good health (CMV status not recorded). Some clones in this sample may be carry-over from other donors' samples.

The table lists this clonotype with a few counts. V gene TRBV12-3 or TRBV12-4 combines with J gene TRBJ2-7; no definite D call. This CDR3 comprises 14 residues. V dropped 2 bases and J dropped 1 base, with 9 bases sitting between them. The DNA of the CDR3 is TGTGCCAGCAGTTTAAAGAACACGTCCTACGAGCAGTACGTC. Its protein product is CASSLKNTSYEQYV.

This chain connects TRBV24-1 to TRBJ1-2; perhaps TRBD1 as D (6 bases). This CDR3 spans 18 amino acids. From germline, CDR1 is KGHDR and CDR2 SFDVKD. The ends were cut back, 0 bases at V and 6 bases at J, with 22 bases in the middle. The CDR3 DNA reads as TGTGCCACCAGTGATTTGAAAGGGGGGGACAAAGACTTGAATGGCTACACCTTC. Its protein is CATSDLKGGDKDLNGYTF.

The chain joins TRBV5-1 to TRBJ2-5, with TRBD1 matching 7 bases. V trimming: 0 bases; J trimming: 5 bases; junction bases outside the gene matches: 7. The CDR3 sequence is 15 residues long. Germline V gene lookup returns CDR1 SGHRS and CDR2 YFSETQ. CDR3 sequence (DNA): TGCGCCAGCAGCTTGGAGACAGGGTCCCGGGAGACCCAGTACTTC. Its translation: CASSLETGSRETQYF. The full variable domain, in which reference TRBV5-1 and TRBJ2-5 provide the parts outside the CDR3, is KAGVTQTPRYLIKTRGQQVTLSCSPISGHRSVSWYQQTPGQGLQFLFEYFSETQRNKGNFPGRFSGRQFSNSRSEMNVSTLELGDSALYLCASSLETGSRETQYFGPGTRLLVL.

This clonotype has just a few counts. The chain joins TRBV6-1 to TRBJ1-1, with D possibly matching TRBD1 (5 bases). Trimming took off 10 bases at V and 1 base at J, with 10 bases between the two ends. The germline V gene has CDR1 MNHNS and CDR2 SASEGT. CDR3 size: 12 residues. CDR3 in DNA: TGTGCCACTTCGACAGCGAACACTGAAGCTTTCTTT. It codes for CATSTANTEAFF.

The rearrangement links TRBV6-2 or TRBV6-3 to TRBJ1-1; TRBD1 is a possible D gene (5 bases). The CDR3 loop spans 14 amino acids. The germline gives CDR1 MNHEY, CDR2 SVGEGT. Between the trimmed V and J ends, which lost 5 bases and 3 bases, there was a span of 13 bases. CDR3 region: CASSEWGRYTEAFF. The CDR3 nucleotides read TGTGCCAGCAGTGAATGGGGCAGATACACTGAAGCTTTCTTT.